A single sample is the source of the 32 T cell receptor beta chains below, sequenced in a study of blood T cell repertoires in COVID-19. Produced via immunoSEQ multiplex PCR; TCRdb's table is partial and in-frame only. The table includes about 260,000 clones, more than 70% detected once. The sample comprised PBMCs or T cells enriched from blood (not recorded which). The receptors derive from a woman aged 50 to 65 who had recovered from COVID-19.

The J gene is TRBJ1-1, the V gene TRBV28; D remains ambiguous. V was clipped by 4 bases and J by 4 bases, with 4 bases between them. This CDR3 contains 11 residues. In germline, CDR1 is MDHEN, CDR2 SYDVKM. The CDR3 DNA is TGTGCCAGCAGTTCTCTCACTGAAGCTTTCTTT. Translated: CASSSLTEAFF. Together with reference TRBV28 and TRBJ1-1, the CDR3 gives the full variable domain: DVKVTQSSRYLVKRTGEKVFLECVQDMDHENMFWYRQDPGLGLRLIYFSYDVKMKEKGDIPEGYSVSREKKERFSLILESASTNQTSMYLCASSSLTEAFFGQGTRLTVV.

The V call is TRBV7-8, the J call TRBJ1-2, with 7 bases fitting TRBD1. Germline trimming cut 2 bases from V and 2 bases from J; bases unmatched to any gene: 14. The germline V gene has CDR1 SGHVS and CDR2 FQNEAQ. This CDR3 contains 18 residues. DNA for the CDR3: TGTGCCAGCAGCTTAACCTACCTTCCCAGGGGGGACAACTATGGCTACACCTTC. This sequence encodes CASSLTYLPRGDNYGYTF.

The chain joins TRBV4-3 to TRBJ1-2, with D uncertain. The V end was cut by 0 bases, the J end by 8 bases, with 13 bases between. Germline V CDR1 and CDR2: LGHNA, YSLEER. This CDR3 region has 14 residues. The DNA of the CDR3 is TGCGCCAGCAGCCAAGATTCGGGTCTCTCCGGCTACACCTTC. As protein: CASSQDSGLSGYTF.

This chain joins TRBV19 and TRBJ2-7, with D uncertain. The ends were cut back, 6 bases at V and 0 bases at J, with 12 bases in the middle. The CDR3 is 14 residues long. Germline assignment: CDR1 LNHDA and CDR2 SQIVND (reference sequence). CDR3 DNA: TGTGCCAGTAGCCTCGGTCCTAACTCCTACGAGCAGTACTTC. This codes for CASSLGPNSYEQYF.

The CDR3 sequence is CASSQAGSQYF. CDR3 nucleotides: TGTGCCAGCAGCCAAGCGGGGTCGCAGTATTTT. The V gene is TRBV3-1 (or the pseudogene TRBV3-2), the J gene TRBJ2-3; maybe TRBD2 (5 bases). There are 11 residues in the CDR3. V lost 1 base and J lost 10, with 6 bases in between. The germline gives CDR1 LGHDT, CDR2 YNNKEL (reference sequence).

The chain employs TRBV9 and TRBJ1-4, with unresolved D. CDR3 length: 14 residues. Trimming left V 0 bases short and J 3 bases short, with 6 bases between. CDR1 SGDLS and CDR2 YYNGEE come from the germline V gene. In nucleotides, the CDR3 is TGTGCCAGCAGCGTAGACTACGCTAATGAAAAACTGTTTTTT. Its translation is CASSVDYANEKLFF. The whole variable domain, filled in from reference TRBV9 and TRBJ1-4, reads DSGVTQTPKHLITATGQRVTLRCSPRSGDLSVYWYQQSLDQGLQFLIQYYNGEERAKGNILERFSAQQFPDLHSELNLSSLELGDSALYFCASSVDYANEKLFFGSGTQLSVL.

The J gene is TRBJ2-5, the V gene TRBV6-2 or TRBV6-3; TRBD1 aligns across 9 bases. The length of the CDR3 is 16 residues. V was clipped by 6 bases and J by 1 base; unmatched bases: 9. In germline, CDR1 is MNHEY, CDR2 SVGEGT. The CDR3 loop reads CASSRPQTGGQETQYF. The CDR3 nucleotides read TGTGCCAGCAGCCGTCCCCAGACAGGGGGCCAAGAGACCCAGTACTTC.

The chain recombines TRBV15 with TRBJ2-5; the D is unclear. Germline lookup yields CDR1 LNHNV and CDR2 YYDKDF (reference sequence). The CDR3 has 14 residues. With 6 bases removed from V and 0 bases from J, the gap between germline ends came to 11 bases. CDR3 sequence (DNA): TGTGCCACCAGTGAAGACTTGTACCAAGAGACCCAGTACTTC. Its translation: CATSEDLYQETQYF.

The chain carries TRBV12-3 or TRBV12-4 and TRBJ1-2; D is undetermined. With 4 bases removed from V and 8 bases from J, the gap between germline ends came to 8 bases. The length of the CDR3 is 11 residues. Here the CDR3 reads CASSSRVGYTF. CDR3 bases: TGTGCCAGCAGTTCCCGGGTGGGCTACACCTTC.

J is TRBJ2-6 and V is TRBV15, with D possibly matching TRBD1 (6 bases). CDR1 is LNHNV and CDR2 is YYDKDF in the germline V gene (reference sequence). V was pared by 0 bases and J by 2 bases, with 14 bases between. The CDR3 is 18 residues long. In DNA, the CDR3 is TGTGCCACCAGCAGAGATGAACGGGCAGGGGCTGGGGCCAACGTCCTGACTTTC. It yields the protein CATSRDERAGAGANVLTF. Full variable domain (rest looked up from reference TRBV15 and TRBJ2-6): DAMVIQNPRYQVTQFGKPVTLSCSQTLNHNVMYWYQQKSSQAPKLLFHYYDKDFNNEADTPDNFQSRRPNTSFCFLDIRSPGLGDTAMYLCATSRDERAGAGANVLTFGAGSRLTVL.

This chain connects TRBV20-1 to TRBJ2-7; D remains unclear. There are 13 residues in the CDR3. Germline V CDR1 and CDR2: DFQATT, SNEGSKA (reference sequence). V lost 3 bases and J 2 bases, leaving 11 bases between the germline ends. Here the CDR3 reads CSASQAATYEQYF. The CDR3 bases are TGCAGTGCTAGTCAGGCAGCTACCTACGAGCAGTACTTC.

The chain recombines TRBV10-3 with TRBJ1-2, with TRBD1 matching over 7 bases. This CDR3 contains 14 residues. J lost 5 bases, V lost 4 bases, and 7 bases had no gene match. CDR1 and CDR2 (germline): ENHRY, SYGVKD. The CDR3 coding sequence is TGTGCCATCAGTGGTACAGGGGCGAGGTATGGCTACACCTTC. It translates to CAISGTGARYGYTF.

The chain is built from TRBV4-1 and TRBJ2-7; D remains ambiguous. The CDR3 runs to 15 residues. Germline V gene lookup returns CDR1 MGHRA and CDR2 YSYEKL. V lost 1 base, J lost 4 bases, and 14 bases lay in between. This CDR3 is CASSQGLSSLYEQYF. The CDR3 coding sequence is TGCGCCAGCAGCCAAGGGCTTTCTTCCCTTTACGAGCAGTACTTC.

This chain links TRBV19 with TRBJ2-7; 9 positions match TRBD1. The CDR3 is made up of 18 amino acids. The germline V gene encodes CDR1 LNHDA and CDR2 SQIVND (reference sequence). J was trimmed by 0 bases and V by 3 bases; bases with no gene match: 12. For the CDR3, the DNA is TGTGCCAGTAGTATGGGACCGGGACAGGGCTACAGCTCCTACGAGCAGTACTTC. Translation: CASSMGPGQGYSSYEQYF.

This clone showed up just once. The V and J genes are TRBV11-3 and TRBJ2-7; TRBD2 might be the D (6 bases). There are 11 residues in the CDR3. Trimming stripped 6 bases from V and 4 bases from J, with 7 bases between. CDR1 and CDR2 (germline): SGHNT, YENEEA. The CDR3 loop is CASRRDYEQYF. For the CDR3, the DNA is TGTGCCAGCAGGCGGGATTACGAGCAGTACTTC.

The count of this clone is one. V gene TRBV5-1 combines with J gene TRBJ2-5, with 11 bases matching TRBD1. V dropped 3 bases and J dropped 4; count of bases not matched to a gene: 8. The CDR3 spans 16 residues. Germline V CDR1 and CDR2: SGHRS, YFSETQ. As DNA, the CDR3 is TGCGCCAGCAGCTCCTCGGGACAGGGGGGAGGAGAGACCCAGTACTTC. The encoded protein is CASSSSGQGGGETQYF.

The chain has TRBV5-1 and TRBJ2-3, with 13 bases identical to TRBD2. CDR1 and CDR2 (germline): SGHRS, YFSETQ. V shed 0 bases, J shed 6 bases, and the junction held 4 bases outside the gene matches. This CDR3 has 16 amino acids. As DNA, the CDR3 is TGCGCCAGCAGCTTGGAACTAGCGGGAGGGCCGGATACGCAGTATTTT. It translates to CASSLELAGGPDTQYF.

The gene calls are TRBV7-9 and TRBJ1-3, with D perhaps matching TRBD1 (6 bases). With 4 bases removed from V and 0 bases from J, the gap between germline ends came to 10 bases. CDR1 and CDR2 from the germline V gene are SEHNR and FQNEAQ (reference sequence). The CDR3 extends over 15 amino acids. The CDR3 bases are TGTGCCAGCAGCTATAGCAGGGGCTCTGGAAACACCATATATTTT. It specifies CASSYSRGSGNTIYF.

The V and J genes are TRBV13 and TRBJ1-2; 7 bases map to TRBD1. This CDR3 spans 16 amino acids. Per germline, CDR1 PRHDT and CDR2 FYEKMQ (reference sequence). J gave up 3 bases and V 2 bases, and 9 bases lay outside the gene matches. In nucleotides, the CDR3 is TGTGCCAGCAGCTTAACAGGGGACTTTATTCACTATGGCTACACCTTC. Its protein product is CASSLTGDFIHYGYTF.

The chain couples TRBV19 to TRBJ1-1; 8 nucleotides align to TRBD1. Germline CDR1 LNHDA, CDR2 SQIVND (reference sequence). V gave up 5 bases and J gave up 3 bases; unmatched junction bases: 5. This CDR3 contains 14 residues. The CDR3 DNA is TGTGCCAGTAGTCTAAGACAGGGGTACACTGAAGCTTTCTTT. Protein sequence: CASSLRQGYTEAFF. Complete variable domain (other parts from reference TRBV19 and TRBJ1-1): DGGITQSPKYLFRKEGQNVTLSCEQNLNHDAMYWYRQDPGQGLRLIYYSQIVNDFQKGDIAEGYSVSREKKESFPLTVTSAQKNPTAFYLCASSLRQGYTEAFFGQGTRLTVV.

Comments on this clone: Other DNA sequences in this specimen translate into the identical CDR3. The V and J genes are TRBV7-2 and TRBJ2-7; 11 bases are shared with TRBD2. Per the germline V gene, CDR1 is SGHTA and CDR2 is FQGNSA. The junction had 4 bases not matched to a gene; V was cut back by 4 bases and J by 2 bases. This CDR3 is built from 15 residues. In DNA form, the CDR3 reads TGTGCCAGCAGCTCCCGGACTAGCGGGCCCTACGAGCAGTACTTC. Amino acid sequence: CASSSRTSGPYEQYF.

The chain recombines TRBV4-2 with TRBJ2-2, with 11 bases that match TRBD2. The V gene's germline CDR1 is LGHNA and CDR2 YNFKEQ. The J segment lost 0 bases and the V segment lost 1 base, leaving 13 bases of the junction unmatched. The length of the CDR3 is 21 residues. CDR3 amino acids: CASSQAPVRLAGGPNTGELFF. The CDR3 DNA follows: TGTGCCAGCAGCCAAGCCCCAGTGCGGCTAGCGGGAGGACCGAACACCGGGGAGCTGTTTTTT.

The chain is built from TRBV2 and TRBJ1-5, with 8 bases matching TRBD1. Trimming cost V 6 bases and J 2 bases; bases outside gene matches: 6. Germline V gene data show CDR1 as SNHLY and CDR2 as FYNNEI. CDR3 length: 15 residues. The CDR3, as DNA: TGTGCCAGCAGAATGACAGGGGTACGCAATCAGCCCCAGCATTTT. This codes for CASRMTGVRNQPQHF.

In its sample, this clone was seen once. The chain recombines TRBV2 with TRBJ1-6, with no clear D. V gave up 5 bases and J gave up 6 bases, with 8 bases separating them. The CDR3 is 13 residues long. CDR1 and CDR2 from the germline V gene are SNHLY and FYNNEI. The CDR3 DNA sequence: TGTGCCAGCAGTCAGGATACTAATTCACCCCTCCACTTT. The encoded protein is CASSQDTNSPLHF.

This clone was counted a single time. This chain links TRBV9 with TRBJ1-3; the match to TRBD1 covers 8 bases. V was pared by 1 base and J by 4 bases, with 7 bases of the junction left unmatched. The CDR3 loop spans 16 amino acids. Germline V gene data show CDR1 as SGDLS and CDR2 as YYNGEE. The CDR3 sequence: CASSVRGQGTGNTIYF. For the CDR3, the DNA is TGTGCCAGCAGCGTAAGAGGACAGGGTACCGGAAACACCATATATTTT.

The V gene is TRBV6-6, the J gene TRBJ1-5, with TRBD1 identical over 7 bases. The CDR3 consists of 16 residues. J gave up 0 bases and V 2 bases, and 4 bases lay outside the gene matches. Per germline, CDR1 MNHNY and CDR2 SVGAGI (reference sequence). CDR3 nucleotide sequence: TGTGCCAGCAGTTACGACAGGGCGGATAGCAATCAGCCCCAGCATTTT. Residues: CASSYDRADSNQPQHF.

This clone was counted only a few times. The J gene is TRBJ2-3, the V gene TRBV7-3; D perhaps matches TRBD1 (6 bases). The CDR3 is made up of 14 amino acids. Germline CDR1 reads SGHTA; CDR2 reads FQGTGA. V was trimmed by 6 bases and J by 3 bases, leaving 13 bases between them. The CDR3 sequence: CASRGTSRTDTQYF. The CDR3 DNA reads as TGTGCCAGCAGAGGGACAAGTCGGACAGATACGCAGTATTTT.

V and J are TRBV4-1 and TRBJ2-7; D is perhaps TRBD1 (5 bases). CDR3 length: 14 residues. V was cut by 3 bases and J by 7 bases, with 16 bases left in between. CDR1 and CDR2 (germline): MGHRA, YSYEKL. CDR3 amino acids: CASSHAGSRREQYF. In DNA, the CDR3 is TGCGCCAGCAGCCACGCAGGGTCTAGGCGGGAGCAGTACTTC.

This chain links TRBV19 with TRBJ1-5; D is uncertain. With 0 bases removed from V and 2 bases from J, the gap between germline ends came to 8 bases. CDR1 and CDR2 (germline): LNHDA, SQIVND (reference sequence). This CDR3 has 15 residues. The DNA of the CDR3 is TGTGCCAGTAGTATAGACCGGGGAGGCAATCAGCCCCAGCATTTT. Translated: CASSIDRGGNQPQHF.

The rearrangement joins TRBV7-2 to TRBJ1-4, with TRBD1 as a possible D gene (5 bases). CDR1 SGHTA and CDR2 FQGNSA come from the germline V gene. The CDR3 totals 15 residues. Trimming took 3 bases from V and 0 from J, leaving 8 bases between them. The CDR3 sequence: CASSFDRATNEKLFF. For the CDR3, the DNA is TGTGCCAGCAGCTTCGACAGAGCAACTAATGAAAAACTGTTTTTT.

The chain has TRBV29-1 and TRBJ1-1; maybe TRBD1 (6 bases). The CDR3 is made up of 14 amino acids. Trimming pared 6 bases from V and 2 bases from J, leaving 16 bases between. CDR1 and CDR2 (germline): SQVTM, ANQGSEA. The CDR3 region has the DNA TGCAGCGTGGTCCAGGGGCCTATAAACACTGAAGCTTTCTTT. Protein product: CSVVQGPINTEAFF.

The CDR3 loop is CASGDTTLGEQYF. As DNA, the CDR3 is TGCGCCAGCGGGGACACCACTTTGGGCGAGCAGTACTTC. V is TRBV10-2 and J is TRBJ2-7; D is perhaps TRBD1 (6 bases). Germline V gene data show CDR1 as WSHSY and CDR2 as SAAADI. Trimming took 8 bases from V and 6 from J, leaving 17 bases between them. The CDR3 is 13 residues long.